Below, one T cell receptor beta chain is given with its context. Sorted-subset replicate PCR reactions were performed with around 200 ng DNA, corresponding to roughly 27,000 T cell genomes. The assay was immunoSEQ multiplex PCR, and TCRdb's table has in-frame clones only and misses some. The sample records more than 1 million clones, 78% being singletons. This record belongs to a study of shared clonotypes between healthy human individuals. Study context: Three CD4 naive, three CD4 memory, two CD8 naive and one CD8 memory plate were used per donor.

The source is a man between 18 and 29 years old in good health. Some clones in this sample may be carry-over from other donors' samples. Sequenced sample: memory CD4+ T cells from PBMCs. Sample subset: CD45RA-negative fraction.

CDR3 sequence: CASSQTRDARVPQHF. DNA for the CDR3: TGCGCCAGCAGCCAGACACGGGACGCCCGGGTGCCCCAGCATTTT. The chain employs TRBV4-3 and TRBJ1-5; D possibly corresponds to TRBD1 (5 bases). This CDR3 comprises 15 residues. V was cut by 3 bases and J by 9 bases, with 18 bases left in between. Per germline, CDR1 LGHNA and CDR2 YSLEER.